The rows below give T cell receptor beta chains drawn from one sample of a study of blood T cell repertoires in COVID-19. Sequenced by immunoSEQ multiplex PCR; TCRdb stores in-frame clones only, minus some. The profile shows about 320,000 clones, around 85% of them singletons. Sequencing was carried out using PBMCs or T cells enriched from blood (not recorded which). The receptors here all came from a woman in her twenties or thirties who had been exposed to COVID-19. Both conserved end residues are part of each CDR3. A D gene is named only where the DNA matches it firmly. Expanded clones are given a class, and other clones once, few, many or no size at all.

CDR3 protein: CASSVDTNEKLFF; CDR3 DNA: TGTGCCAGCAGCGTAGACACCAACGAAAAACTGTTTTTT; clone size: .; J gene: TRBJ1-4; V gene: TRBV9; D gene: .
CDR3 protein: CASSLPLSGTGQYPLYF; CDR3 DNA: TGTGCCAGCAGTTTACCCCTTTCCGGGACAGGGCAGTATCCCTTATACTTC; clone size: .; J gene: TRBJ2-7; V gene: TRBV28; D gene: TRBD1
CDR3 protein: CASSKPGLTNTGELFF; CDR3 DNA: TGTGCCAGCAGCAAGCCGGGACTGACGAACACCGGGGAGCTGTTTTTT; clone size: .; J gene: TRBJ2-2; V gene: TRBV5-8; D gene: .
CDR3 protein: CASTPGSNQPQHF; CDR3 DNA: TGTGCCAGCACTCCAGGGAGCAATCAGCCCCAGCATTTT; clone size: .; J gene: TRBJ1-5; V gene: TRBV2; D gene: .
CDR3 protein: CASSASGRGFGEQYF; CDR3 DNA: TGTGCCAGCAGTGCCAGCGGGAGGGGTTTCGGCGAGCAGTACTTC; clone size: .; J gene: TRBJ2-7; V gene: TRBV2; D gene: TRBD2
CDR3 protein: CSVKEGLEYEQYF; CDR3 DNA: TGCAGCGTTAAGGAGGGACTGGAGTACGAGCAGTACTTC; clone size: once; J gene: TRBJ2-7; V gene: TRBV29-1; D gene: .
CDR3 protein: CASSPRQGKLFF; CDR3 DNA: TGTGCCAGCAGTCCCAGACAGGGGAAACTGTTTTTT; clone size: .; J gene: TRBJ1-4; V gene: TRBV6-2/TRBV6-3; D gene: TRBD1
CDR3 protein: CASSPISTGGRETQYF; CDR3 DNA: TGTGCCAGCAGCCCGATATCCACAGGGGGCAGGGAGACCCAGTACTTC; clone size: .; J gene: TRBJ2-5; V gene: TRBV3-1/TRBV3-2; D gene: TRBD1
CDR3 protein: CASSYNPPGGNQPQHF; CDR3 DNA: TGTGCCAGCAGTTACAATCCCCCCGGAGGCAATCAGCCCCAGCATTTT; clone size: .; J gene: TRBJ1-5; V gene: TRBV6-5; D gene: .
CDR3 protein: CASSFAGVVVEAFF; CDR3 DNA: TGCGCCAGCAGCTTTGCAGGGGTGGTTGTCGAAGCTTTCTTT; clone size: .; J gene: TRBJ1-1; V gene: TRBV5-1; D gene: .
CDR3 protein: CASSPSVHSGNTIYF; CDR3 DNA: TGTGCCAGCAGCCCCAGTGTCCACTCTGGAAACACCATATATTTT; clone size: .; J gene: TRBJ1-3; V gene: TRBV7-9; D gene: .
CDR3 protein: CASSGQGAYEQYF; CDR3 DNA: TGTGCCAGCAGCGGACAGGGTGCCTACGAGCAGTACTTC; clone size: .; J gene: TRBJ2-7; V gene: TRBV9; D gene: TRBD1
CDR3 protein: CASSETGKTEAFF; CDR3 DNA: TGTGCCAGCAGTGAGACAGGGAAGACTGAAGCTTTCTTT; clone size: .; J gene: TRBJ1-1; V gene: TRBV28; D gene: TRBD1
CDR3 protein: CASILVGDRMPWDGYTF; CDR3 DNA: TGTGCCAGCATCTTAGTTGGGGACAGGATGCCTTGGGATGGCTACACCTTC; clone size: .; J gene: TRBJ1-2; V gene: TRBV21-1; D gene: .
CDR3 protein: CAWSVRGTGVEKLFF; CDR3 DNA: TGTGCCTGGAGTGTACGAGGGACAGGGGTAGAAAAACTGTTTTTT; clone size: .; J gene: TRBJ1-4; V gene: TRBV30; D gene: TRBD1
CDR3 protein: CSVVKGVENTIYF; CDR3 DNA: TGCAGCGTTGTCAAGGGGGTGGAAAACACCATATATTTT; clone size: .; J gene: TRBJ1-3; V gene: TRBV29-1; D gene: .
CDR3 protein: CASSTRTSGVQETQYF; CDR3 DNA: TGTGCCAGTAGTACGAGGACTAGCGGCGTTCAAGAGACCCAGTACTTC; clone size: .; J gene: TRBJ2-5; V gene: TRBV19; D gene: TRBD2
CDR3 protein: CASSPGLDYGYTF; CDR3 DNA: TGTGCCAGCAGCCCAGGGTTAGACTATGGCTACACCTTC; clone size: .; J gene: TRBJ1-2; V gene: TRBV14; D gene: .
CDR3 protein: CASSFGSSVFTGELFF; CDR3 DNA: TGTGCCAGCAGTTTCGGGTCTAGCGTATTCACCGGGGAGCTGTTTTTT; clone size: .; J gene: TRBJ2-2; V gene: TRBV6-2/TRBV6-3; D gene: .
CDR3 protein: CASSSGLAAYNEQFF; CDR3 DNA: TGTGCCAGCAGCTCGGGACTAGCAGCATACAATGAGCAGTTCTTC; clone size: .; J gene: TRBJ2-1; V gene: TRBV5-4; D gene: TRBD2
CDR3 protein: CASSLRERNTEAFF; CDR3 DNA: TGTGCCAGCAGCTTGCGGGAAAGGAACACTGAAGCTTTCTTT; clone size: few; J gene: TRBJ1-1; V gene: TRBV5-4; D gene: .
CDR3 protein: CASRAQGEQYF; CDR3 DNA: TGTGCCAGCAGGGCTCAGGGCGAGCAGTACTTC; clone size: .; J gene: TRBJ2-7; V gene: TRBV12-3/TRBV12-4; D gene: .
CDR3 protein: CASSLKAEYTDTQYF; CDR3 DNA: TGTGCCAGCAGCTTAAAAGCGGAGTACACAGATACGCAGTATTTT; clone size: once; J gene: TRBJ2-3; V gene: TRBV7-9; D gene: .
CDR3 protein: CASSPRTSASTDTQYF; CDR3 DNA: TGTGCCAGCAGCCCCAGGACTAGCGCTAGCACAGATACGCAGTATTTT; clone size: .; J gene: TRBJ2-3; V gene: TRBV11-1; D gene: TRBD2
CDR3 protein: CASSQGRTGNTEAFF; CDR3 DNA: TGCGCCAGCAGCCAGGGAAGGACTGGCAACACTGAAGCTTTCTTT; clone size: .; J gene: TRBJ1-1; V gene: TRBV4-1; D gene: .
CDR3 protein: CASSQSGSSNQPQHF; CDR3 DNA: TGTGCCAGCTCACAATCGGGGAGTAGCAATCAGCCCCAGCATTTT; clone size: .; J gene: TRBJ1-5; V gene: TRBV18; D gene: .
CDR3 protein: CASSRDRVDEQFF; CDR3 DNA: TGTGCCAGTAGTCGGGACAGGGTTGATGAGCAGTTCTTC; clone size: once; J gene: TRBJ2-1; V gene: TRBV19; D gene: TRBD1
CDR3 protein: CGPGKSPGELFF; CDR3 DNA: TGCGGTCCAGGGAAAAGTCCCGGGGAGCTGTTTTTT; clone size: once; J gene: TRBJ2-2; V gene: TRBV23-1; D gene: .
CDR3 protein: CAVKRTGGAGETQYF; CDR3 DNA: TGCGCCGTGAAACGGACAGGGGGCGCCGGAGAGACCCAGTACTTC; clone size: .; J gene: TRBJ2-5; V gene: TRBV5-1; D gene: TRBD1
CDR3 protein: CASNTGIEAFF; CDR3 DNA: TGTGCCAGCAATACAGGGATTGAAGCTTTCTTT; clone size: once; J gene: TRBJ1-1; V gene: TRBV28; D gene: .
CDR3 protein: CASSFGGNSPLHF; CDR3 DNA: TGTGCCAGCAGTTTCGGCGGTAATTCACCCCTCCACTTT; clone size: .; J gene: TRBJ1-6; V gene: TRBV28; D gene: .
CDR3 protein: CASSKDRGTYEQYF; CDR3 DNA: TGTGCCAGCAGTAAGGACAGGGGAACCTACGAGCAGTACTTC; clone size: .; J gene: TRBJ2-7; V gene: TRBV9; D gene: TRBD1
CDR3 protein: CASSVGAGDPNTGELFF; CDR3 DNA: TGTGCCAGCAGCGTAGGAGCGGGGGACCCGAACACCGGGGAGCTGTTTTTT; clone size: once; J gene: TRBJ2-2; V gene: TRBV9; D gene: TRBD2
CDR3 protein: CASSLDHPGKNIQYF; CDR3 DNA: TGCGCCAGCAGCTTGGACCACCCAGGCAAAAACATTCAGTACTTC; clone size: .; J gene: TRBJ2-4; V gene: TRBV5-1; D gene: .
CDR3 protein: CASSLDVPGQFTGELFF; CDR3 DNA: TGTGCCAGCAGCTTGGACGTACCCGGACAGTTCACCGGGGAGCTGTTTTTT; clone size: .; J gene: TRBJ2-2; V gene: TRBV5-4; D gene: .
CDR3 protein: CASSFPLGGGNSPLHF; CDR3 DNA: TGTGCCAGCAGTTTCCCCCTCGGGGGTGGGAATTCACCCCTCCACTTT; clone size: once; J gene: TRBJ1-6; V gene: TRBV28; D gene: .
CDR3 protein: CASSQDRAGNTEAFF; CDR3 DNA: TGTGCCAGCAGCCAAGACCGCGCAGGGAACACTGAAGCTTTCTTT; clone size: .; J gene: TRBJ1-1; V gene: TRBV4-2; D gene: .
CDR3 protein: CASSFGSGEQYF; CDR3 DNA: TGCGCCAGCAGTTTTGGGAGTGGCGAGCAGTACTTC; clone size: .; J gene: TRBJ2-7; V gene: TRBV5-1; D gene: .
CDR3 protein: CASSLPDRHGYTF; CDR3 DNA: TGTGCCAGCAGTCTACCCGACAGACACGGCTACACCTTC; clone size: .; J gene: TRBJ1-2; V gene: TRBV28; D gene: .
CDR3 protein: CASSVDRSTTGELFF; CDR3 DNA: TGTGCCAGCAGCGTAGACAGGTCCACCACCGGGGAGCTGTTTTTT; clone size: .; J gene: TRBJ2-2; V gene: TRBV7-9; D gene: .
CDR3 protein: CASSQQGGRGADTQYF; CDR3 DNA: TGTGCCAGCAGCCAACAGGGGGGGAGGGGGGCCGATACGCAGTATTTT; clone size: .; J gene: TRBJ2-3; V gene: TRBV7-3; D gene: .
CDR3 protein: CASSLFESSYNSPLHF; CDR3 DNA: TGCGCCAGCAGCTTATTCGAGAGCTCCTATAATTCACCCCTCCACTTT; clone size: .; J gene: TRBJ1-6; V gene: TRBV5-1; D gene: .
CDR3 protein: CASAGVGETQYF; CDR3 DNA: TGTGCCAGCGCGGGAGTGGGTGAGACCCAGTACTTC; clone size: .; J gene: TRBJ2-5; V gene: TRBV2; D gene: TRBD2
CDR3 protein: CASLRDSSPLHF; CDR3 DNA: TGTGCCAGCCTCCGGGACAGTTCACCCCTCCACTTT; clone size: .; J gene: TRBJ1-6; V gene: TRBV12-3/TRBV12-4; D gene: TRBD1
CDR3 protein: CASSPGHLNTEAFF; CDR3 DNA: TGTGCCAGCAGCCCGGGACACTTGAACACTGAAGCTTTCTTT; clone size: .; J gene: TRBJ1-1; V gene: TRBV28; D gene: .
CDR3 protein: CASSVLLNEQYF; CDR3 DNA: TGTGCCAGCAGCGTTTTGTTAAACGAGCAGTACTTC; clone size: .; J gene: TRBJ2-7; V gene: TRBV13; D gene: .
CDR3 protein: CAWLEQGPYGYTF; CDR3 DNA: TGTGCCTGGCTAGAACAGGGACCTTATGGCTACACCTTC; clone size: .; J gene: TRBJ1-2; V gene: TRBV30; D gene: .
CDR3 protein: CASSLPQVHSPLHF; CDR3 DNA: TGTGCCAGCAGTTTACCCCAGGTCCATTCACCCCTCCACTTT; clone size: .; J gene: TRBJ1-6; V gene: TRBV28; D gene: .
CDR3 protein: CASSPGQGSEAFF; CDR3 DNA: TGTGCCAGCAGCCCCGGACAGGGGTCTGAAGCTTTCTTT; clone size: .; J gene: TRBJ1-1; V gene: TRBV7-3; D gene: TRBD1